Each of the 9 T cell receptor beta chains below was sequenced from the same sample in a study of CD8+ T cells in alopecia areata. Sequencing relied on a cDNA template that was reverse transcribed from extracted RNA. Sequenced by immunoSEQ multiplex PCR; TCRdb stores in-frame clones only, minus some. This table has about 250,000 clones, 60% appearing once. The treatment: oral pan-JAK inhibitor, 5-10 mg twice daily. The input for sequencing was CD4+ T cells sorted from blood, taken around week 53, from a patient treated with tofacitinib. The receptors originated from a human donor with alopecia areata.

The chain joins TRBV27 to TRBJ2-3; D possibly matches TRBD1 or TRBD2 (5 bases each). V was clipped by 0 bases and J by 2 bases, with 18 bases between them. The germline V gene has CDR1 MNHEY and CDR2 SMNVEV (reference sequence). The CDR3 has 18 amino acids. The DNA of the CDR3 is TGTGCCAGCAGTTTATCCCGAGTGGGGCGGGTTTACACAGATACGCAGTATTTT. Amino acids: CASSLSRVGRVYTDTQYF.

This chain joins TRBV18 and TRBJ2-7; 8 positions agree with TRBD1. CDR3 length equals 14 residues. Germline trimming cut 6 bases from V and 3 bases from J; bases unmatched to any gene: 7. Germline values: CDR1 KGHSH, CDR2 LQKENI. In DNA, the CDR3 is TGTGCCAGCTCCCCAAGACAGGGGAACTACGAGCAGTACTTC. Translated: CASSPRQGNYEQYF.

This clone was detected once. CDR3 loop: CAIGTRLGTQYF. The CDR3 nucleotides are TGTGCCATCGGGACTAGATTGGGGACCCAGTACTTC. This chain joins TRBV10-3 and TRBJ2-5, with TRBD2 matching 8 bases. Germline CDR1 and CDR2: ENHRY and SYGVKD. This CDR3 spans 12 amino acids. The V and J ends lost 8 bases and 7 bases, in that order; junction bases with no gene match: 6.

This clone came up a few times. The rearrangement uses TRBV27 and TRBJ2-4; D call uncertain. In germline, CDR1 is MNHEY, CDR2 SMNVEV (reference sequence). The CDR3 runs 14 residues. Trimming removed 5 bases from V and 4 bases from J, with 12 bases in between. The CDR3 DNA follows: TGTGCCAGCAGTGCCCTAGATGGGAAAAACATTCAGTACTTC. Protein sequence: CASSALDGKNIQYF.

CDR3 sequence reads: CASNSGGKETQYF. The CDR3 DNA follows: TGTGCCAGCAATTCCGGGGGGAAAGAGACCCAGTACTTC. J is TRBJ2-5 and V is TRBV2, with TRBD2 matching 7 bases. Germline CDR1 and CDR2: SNHLY and FYNNEI. V shed 7 bases, J shed 3 bases, and the junction held 5 bases outside the gene matches. The CDR3 totals 13 residues.

CDR3 sequence: CAINAQTGGGYTF. The CDR3, as DNA: TGTGCCATCAACGCACAGACAGGCGGCGGCTACACCTTC. The rearrangement joins TRBV6-6 to TRBJ1-2, with D maybe TRBD1 (6 bases). Germline values: CDR1 MNHNY, CDR2 SVGAGI (reference sequence). The V gene lost 10 bases and the J gene lost 8 bases, with 20 bases spanning the gap. This CDR3 comprises 13 residues.

The chain links TRBV30 to TRBJ2-2; D unresolved. V gave up 0 bases and J gave up 5 bases, with 25 bases separating them. CDR1 GTSNPN and CDR2 SVGIG come from the germline V gene (reference sequence). The CDR3 covers 19 residues. The CDR3 protein is CAWSVDPVGWGVRTGELFF. The CDR3 nucleotides read TGTGCCTGGAGTGTAGACCCCGTGGGCTGGGGTGTTAGGACCGGGGAGCTGTTTTTT.

The chain employs TRBV30 and TRBJ1-5; TRBD1 might be the D (5 bases). Trimming removed 3 bases at V and 3 bases at J, with 9 bases between. The CDR3 is 13 residues long. Per the germline V gene, CDR1 is GTSNPN and CDR2 is SVGIG (reference sequence). CDR3 nucleotides: TGTGCCTGGAGAAGGGGAACCAATCAGCCCCAGCATTTT. Its protein product is CAWRRGTNQPQHF.

For this clone: Other DNA sequences in this specimen translate into the identical CDR3. This rearrangement joins TRBV29-1 to TRBJ2-7; no reliable D call. CDR3 length: 10 amino acids. Germline values: CDR1 SQVTM, CDR2 ANQGSEA. Trimming took 4 bases from V and 4 from J, leaving 5 bases between them. The CDR3 here is CSVGSYEQYF. The CDR3 DNA follows: TGCAGCGTTGGGAGTTACGAGCAGTACTTC.